The 24 T cell receptor beta chains in this list originate from one sample, sequenced in a study of blood T cell repertoires in COVID-19. Generated by immunoSEQ multiplex PCR, the TCRdb table keeps only in-frame clones and is missing some. The table lists around 200,000 clones, roughly 90% of them singletons. The specimen sequenced was PBMCs or T cells enriched from blood (not recorded which). Receptors were obtained from a woman aged 40-49 years with acute COVID-19.

This chain joins TRBV12-5 and TRBJ1-1, with D perhaps TRBD1 (6 bases). The germline V and J ends were trimmed by 8 bases and 0 bases, with 13 bases remaining between them. Germline V CDR1 and CDR2: LGHNT, FRNRAP. The CDR3 covers 14 residues. The CDR3 region has the DNA TGTGCTAGTCGAGGACAGACCATGAACACTGAAGCTTTCTTT. This codes for CASRGQTMNTEAFF. The full variable domain, in which reference TRBV12-5 and TRBJ1-1 provide the parts outside the CDR3, is DARVTQTPRHKVTEMGQEVTMRCQPILGHNTVFWYRQTMMQGLELLAYFRNRAPLDDSGMPKDRFSAEMPDATLATLKIQPSEPRDSAVYFCASRGQTMNTEAFFGQGTRLTVV.

The chain links TRBV24-1 to TRBJ1-5, with 9 bases fitting TRBD1. The CDR3 length is 16 residues. Trimming cost V 4 bases and J 6 bases; bases outside gene matches: 9. Germline assignment: CDR1 KGHDR and CDR2 SFDVKD. The CDR3 spells CATSDRGTGFGQPQHF. In nucleotides, the CDR3 is TGTGCCACCAGTGACCGCGGGACAGGGTTCGGTCAGCCCCAGCATTTT.

This clone was seen only once. The rearrangement joins TRBV3-1 (or the pseudogene TRBV3-2) to TRBJ1-2; possible D gene TRBD1, 5 bases. V was clipped by 1 base and J by 4 bases, with 10 bases between them. Germline lookup yields CDR1 LGHDT and CDR2 YNNKEL (reference sequence). CDR3 length equals 14 residues. The CDR3 bases are TGTGCCAGCAGCCAAGGCAACAGGCCCTATGGCTACACCTTC. Encoded protein: CASSQGNRPYGYTF.

The gene calls are TRBV5-5 and TRBJ1-2; TRBD1 is a possible D gene (5 bases). Looked up from germline, CDR1 is SGHKS and CDR2 is YYEKEE (reference sequence). V was cut by 1 base and J by 1 base, with 11 bases left in between. The CDR3 has 15 residues. The CDR3 DNA sequence: TGTGCCAGCAGCTTGTTTGGGCAGGGTAACTATGGCTACACCTTC. Translating gives CASSLFGQGNYGYTF.

The V and J genes are TRBV9 and TRBJ2-2, with TRBD1 as a possible D gene (6 bases). The CDR3 is 16 residues long. The V end lost 4 bases, the J end lost 8 bases, and 21 bases lay between the germline ends. Germline CDR1 and CDR2: SGDLS and YYNGEE. DNA for the CDR3: TGTGCCAGCAGCACTGGGGGCAGTTTCTCTGCTGGGGAGCTGTTTTTT. Residues: CASSTGGSFSAGELFF.

The V call is TRBV28, the J call TRBJ1-2, with a weak D call TRBD1 (5 bases). The CDR3 spans 17 residues. V lost 3 bases and J lost 2, with 19 bases in between. Germline V gives CDR1 MDHEN, CDR2 SYDVKM. The CDR3 here is CASSLGGWQGPNYGYTF. CDR3 sequence (DNA): TGTGCCAGCAGTTTGGGGGGTTGGCAGGGCCCAAACTATGGCTACACCTTC.

The chain is built from TRBV11-2 and TRBJ1-5; 8 bases are shared with TRBD1. The CDR3 is 16 amino acids. Germline values: CDR1 SGHAT, CDR2 FQNNGV. The J segment lost 2 bases and the V segment lost 5 bases, leaving 8 bases of the junction unmatched. The chain's CDR3 is CASSPGTGQGNQPQHF. The CDR3 DNA is TGTGCCAGCAGCCCGGGGACAGGCCAGGGCAATCAGCCCCAGCATTTT. Variable domain in full (rest from reference TRBV11-2 and TRBJ1-5): EAGVAQSPRYKIIEKRQSVAFWCNPISGHATLYWYQQILGQGPKLLIQFQNNGVVDDSQLPKDRFSAERLKGVDSTLKIQPAKLEDSAVYLCASSPGTGQGNQPQHFGDGTRLSIL.

This chain connects TRBV30 to TRBJ1-2; unclear D gene. Germline loops: CDR1 GTSNPN, CDR2 SVGIG (reference sequence). The CDR3 is made up of 13 amino acids. The germline V and J ends were trimmed by 0 bases and 3 bases, with 8 bases remaining between them. Written as DNA, the CDR3 is TGTGCCTGGAGTGTACGTTCGGACTATGGCTACACCTTC. As protein: CAWSVRSDYGYTF.

The chain uses TRBV6-5 and TRBJ2-3; weak D call: TRBD2 (5 bases). Trimming pared 9 bases from V and 4 bases from J, leaving 8 bases between. The CDR3 totals 11 residues. The germline gives CDR1 MNHEY, CDR2 SVGAGI. CDR3 sequence reads: CASTLADTQYF. CDR3 DNA sequence: TGTGCCAGTACACTAGCAGATACGCAGTATTTT.

The chain carries TRBV5-1 and TRBJ2-5; possible D gene TRBD2, 7 bases. Germline V CDR1 and CDR2: SGHRS, YFSETQ. This CDR3 spans 16 amino acids. Between the trimmed V and J ends, which lost 1 base and 5 bases, there was a span of 18 bases. The CDR3: CASSLLTGGRRETQYF. CDR3 coding DNA: TGCGCCAGCAGCTTGTTGACGGGGGGCCGACGGGAGACCCAGTACTTC.

The rearrangement uses TRBV5-8 and TRBJ2-2, with D possibly matching TRBD1 (6 bases). Deletions cut 3 bases from V and 5 bases from J, with 20 bases between. Germline V gene data show CDR1 as SGHTS and CDR2 as YDEGEE. The CDR3 is 17 residues long. CDR3 nucleotide sequence: TGTGCCAGCAGCTCAAGACAGGCTACTATTGTAACCGGGGAGCTGTTTTTT. Residues: CASSSRQATIVTGELFF. The full variable domain, completed using reference TRBV5-8 and TRBJ2-2, is EAGVTQSPTHLIKTRGQQATLRCSPISGHTSVYWYQQALGLGLQFLLWYDEGEERNRGNFPPRFSGRQFPNYSSELNVNALELEDSALYLCASSSRQATIVTGELFFGEGSRLTVL.

V is TRBV7-9 and J is TRBJ2-7, with D perhaps TRBD2 (6 bases). Germline loops: CDR1 SEHNR, CDR2 FQNEAQ (reference sequence). The CDR3 is 15 residues long. The V and J ends lost 5 bases and 1 base respectively, with 15 bases between them. This CDR3 reads CASSRGGGASYEQYV. The CDR3, as DNA: TGTGCCAGCAGCCGCGGAGGAGGGGCTTCCTACGAGCAGTACGTC.

V is TRBV19 and J is TRBJ2-5; a possible D gene is TRBD1 (6 bases). The V gene's germline CDR1 is LNHDA and CDR2 SQIVND (reference sequence). This CDR3 is 14 amino acids long. V lost 10 bases and J 4 bases, leaving 19 bases between the germline ends. CDR3 coding DNA: TGTGCCACCCGACAAGGGGGAGCAGCAGAGACCCAGTACTTC. Translation gives CATRQGGAAETQYF.

The genes are TRBV7-8 and TRBJ2-1, with TRBD2 identical over 9 bases. Germline V gene lookup returns CDR1 SGHVS and CDR2 FQNEAQ. The V segment lost 1 base and the J segment 8 bases; nucleotides outside the gene matches: 6. The CDR3 extends over 15 amino acids. The CDR3 region is CASSLGAGGRDEQFF. In DNA, the CDR3 is TGTGCCAGCAGCTTAGGAGCGGGGGGCCGGGATGAGCAGTTCTTC.

The chain links TRBV7-9 to TRBJ2-5; 10 bases map to TRBD1. The ends lost 5 bases at V and 5 bases at J; junction bases unmatched: 14. Germline lookup yields CDR1 SEHNR and CDR2 FQNEAQ (reference sequence). The CDR3 totals 17 residues. The CDR3 coding sequence is TGTGCCAGCAGCATTAGCTCCGGGACAGGGGCCCAGGAGACCCAGTACTTC. Translated, it gives CASSISSGTGAQETQYF.

The V gene is TRBV7-3, the J gene TRBJ2-6; D perhaps matches TRBD2 (5 bases). The CDR3 has 18 residues. The germline V gene encodes CDR1 SGHTA and CDR2 FQGTGA. Trimming took off 2 bases at V and 0 bases at J, with 14 bases between the two ends. The CDR3 loop reads CASSLRRTFSSGANVLTF. The CDR3 nucleotides are TGTGCCAGCAGCTTACGGCGGACTTTCAGCTCTGGGGCCAACGTCCTGACTTTC.

V and J are TRBV4-3 and TRBJ1-2; D ambiguous. The germline V gene encodes CDR1 LGHNA and CDR2 YSLEER. The CDR3 consists of 16 residues. V was clipped by 1 base and J by 0 bases, with 12 bases between them. Here the CDR3 reads CASSQGVLGANYGYTF. The CDR3 DNA reads as TGCGCCAGCAGCCAAGGGGTGCTGGGAGCTAACTATGGCTACACCTTC.

This sequence joins TRBV5-4 and TRBJ1-6, with D perhaps TRBD1 (5 bases). V was clipped by 4 bases and J by 10 bases, with 24 bases between them. CDR3 length equals 17 residues. Germline CDR1 SGHNT, CDR2 YYREEE (reference sequence). The CDR3 DNA follows: TGTGCCAGCAGCGCCGGGGAGGGGCCGGGGGTTCACTCACCCCTCCACTTT. Protein product: CASSAGEGPGVHSPLHF.

This clone was detected only once. V gene TRBV9 combines with J gene TRBJ2-2; D unresolved. The CDR3 is 13 residues long. CDR1 is SGDLS, CDR2 YYNGEE, per germline. With 0 bases removed from V and 7 bases from J, the gap between germline ends came to 7 bases. The DNA for the CDR3 is TGTGCCAGCAGCGTAGTGGTCAGCGGGGAGCTGTTTTTT. This sequence encodes CASSVVVSGELFF.

This clone showed up just once. The rearrangement links TRBV5-4 to TRBJ2-5; tentative D call: TRBD2 (5 bases). Trimming shortened V by 4 bases and J by 2 bases, and 9 bases separated the two germline ends. CDR1 is SGHNT, CDR2 YYREEE, per germline (reference sequence). The CDR3 length is 13 residues. The CDR3 sequence: CASSLGVQETQYF. The CDR3 region has the DNA TGTGCCAGCAGCCTCGGGGTGCAAGAGACCCAGTACTTC.

The chain couples TRBV24-1 to TRBJ2-5, with 9 positions matching TRBD1. The CDR3 covers 16 residues. V lost 3 bases, J lost 5 bases, and 9 bases stayed unmatched. Per the germline V gene, CDR1 is KGHDR and CDR2 is SFDVKD. The CDR3 protein is CATSDHRDRVRETQYF. The CDR3 region has the DNA TGTGCCACCAGTGATCACCGGGACAGGGTTAGGGAGACCCAGTACTTC.

This clone appeared a single time. The chain carries TRBV27 and TRBJ1-2; D is undetermined. The CDR3 spans 12 residues. V lost 3 bases to trimming and J lost 10 bases, with 12 bases between them. Germline values: CDR1 MNHEY, CDR2 SMNVEV (reference sequence). CDR3 DNA: TGTGCCAGCAGTTTCCCCGACGGGGACTACACCTTC. Encoded protein: CASSFPDGDYTF.

The chain links TRBV18 to TRBJ1-1; possible D gene TRBD1, 5 bases. The ends were cut back, 2 bases at V and 5 bases at J, with 18 bases in the middle. Germline V gene data show CDR1 as KGHSH and CDR2 as LQKENI. The CDR3 consists of 16 residues. The CDR3 DNA reads TGTGCCAGCTCACCAACCTACTCCGGGGGTCGAACTGAAGCTTTCTTT. Translating it yields CASSPTYSGGRTEAFF.

The CDR3 here is CASSLSTGGLSPLHF. The CDR3 nucleotides read TGTGCCAGCAGCCTTTCGACAGGGGGCCTCTCACCCCTCCACTTT. This rearrangement joins TRBV7-9 to TRBJ1-6, with 10 bases lining up with TRBD1. The CDR3 has 15 residues. Trimming took 5 bases from V and 10 from J; bases not matched to a gene: 8. Germline assignment: CDR1 SEHNR and CDR2 FQNEAQ (reference sequence).